Sequencing of this T cell receptor (beta chain) was carried out in a study of STAT5B mutations in CD4+ large granular lymphocyte leukemia. The protocol was immunoSEQ multiplex PCR, while the TCRdb copy is restricted to in-frame clones and leaves out a portion. The sample lists tens of thousands of clones, roughly 72% occurring once. The length of the CDR3 is 13 residues. The germline V gene encodes CDR1 SGHDT and CDR2 YYEEEE. Between the trimmed V and J ends, which lost 1 base and 6 bases, there was a span of 11 bases. Sequencing was done on a sample of CD4+ T cells from blood buffy coats. The sequence was obtained from a human donor in good health. V is TRBV5-6 and J is TRBJ2-7; tentative D call: TRBD1 (6 bases). The CDR3 here is CASSLTGPAEQYF. The DNA for the CDR3 is TGTGCCAGCAGCTTGACAGGGCCGGCCGAGCAGTACTTC.